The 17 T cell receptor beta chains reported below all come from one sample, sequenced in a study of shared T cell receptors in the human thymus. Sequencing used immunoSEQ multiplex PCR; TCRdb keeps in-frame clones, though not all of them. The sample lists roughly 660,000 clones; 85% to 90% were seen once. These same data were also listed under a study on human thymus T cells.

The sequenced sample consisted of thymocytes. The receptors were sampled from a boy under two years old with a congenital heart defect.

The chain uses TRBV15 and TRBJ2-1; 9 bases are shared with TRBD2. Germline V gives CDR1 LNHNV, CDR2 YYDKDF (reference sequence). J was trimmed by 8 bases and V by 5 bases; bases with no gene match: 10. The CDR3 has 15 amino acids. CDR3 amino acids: CATSPMASGIHEQFF. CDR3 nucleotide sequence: TGTGCCACCAGCCCCATGGCTAGCGGGATCCATGAGCAGTTCTTC.

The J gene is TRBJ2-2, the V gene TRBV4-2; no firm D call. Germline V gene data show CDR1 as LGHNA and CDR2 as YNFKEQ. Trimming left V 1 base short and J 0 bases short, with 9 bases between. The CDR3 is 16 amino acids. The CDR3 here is CASSQVSGSNTGELFF. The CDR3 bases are TGTGCCAGCAGCCAAGTTTCCGGGTCGAACACCGGGGAGCTGTTTTTT.

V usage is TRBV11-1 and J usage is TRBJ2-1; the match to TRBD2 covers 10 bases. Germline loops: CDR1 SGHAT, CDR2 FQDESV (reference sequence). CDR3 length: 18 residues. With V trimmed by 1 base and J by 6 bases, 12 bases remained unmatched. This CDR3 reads CASSLGALAGVKSNEQFF. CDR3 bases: TGTGCCAGCAGCTTAGGGGCCCTAGCGGGAGTTAAGTCCAATGAGCAGTTCTTC.

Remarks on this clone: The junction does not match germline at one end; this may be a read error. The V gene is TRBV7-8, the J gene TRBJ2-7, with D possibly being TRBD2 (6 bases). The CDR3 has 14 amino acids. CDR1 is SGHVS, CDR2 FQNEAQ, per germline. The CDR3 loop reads CASSFGGLPYGQYF. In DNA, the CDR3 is TGTGCCAGCAGCTTTGGGGGACTCCCCTACGGGCAGTACTTC. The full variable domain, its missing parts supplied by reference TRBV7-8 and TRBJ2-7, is GAGVSQSPRYKVAKRGQDVALRCDPISGHVSLFWYQQALGQGPEFLTYFQNEAQLDKSGLPSDRFFAERPEGSVSTLKIQRTQQEDSAVYLCASSFGGLPYGQYFGPGTRLTVT.

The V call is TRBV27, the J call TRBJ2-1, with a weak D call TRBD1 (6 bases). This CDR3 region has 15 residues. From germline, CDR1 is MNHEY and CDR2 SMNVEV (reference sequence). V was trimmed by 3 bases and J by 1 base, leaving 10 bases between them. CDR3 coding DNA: TGTGCCAGCAGTTTGGGGGCAGAGTCCTACAATGAGCAGTTCTTC. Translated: CASSLGAESYNEQFF.

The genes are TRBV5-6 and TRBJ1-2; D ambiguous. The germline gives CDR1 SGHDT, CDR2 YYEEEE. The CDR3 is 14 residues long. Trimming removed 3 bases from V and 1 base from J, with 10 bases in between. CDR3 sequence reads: CASSSQPVNYGYTF. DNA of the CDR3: TGTGCCAGCAGCTCACAGCCAGTTAACTATGGCTACACCTTC.

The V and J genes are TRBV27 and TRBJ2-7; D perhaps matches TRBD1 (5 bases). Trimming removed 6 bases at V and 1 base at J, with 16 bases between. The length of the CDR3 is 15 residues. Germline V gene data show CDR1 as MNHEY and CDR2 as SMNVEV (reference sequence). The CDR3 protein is CASRPQGADSYEQYF. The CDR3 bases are TGTGCCAGCAGACCCCAAGGGGCGGATTCCTACGAGCAGTACTTC.

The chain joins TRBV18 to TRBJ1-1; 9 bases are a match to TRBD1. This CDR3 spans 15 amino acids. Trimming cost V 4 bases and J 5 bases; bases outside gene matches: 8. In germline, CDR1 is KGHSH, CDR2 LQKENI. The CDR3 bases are TGTGCCAGCTCACACACAGGGGGCGCGTGGACTGAAGCTTTCTTT. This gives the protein CASSHTGGAWTEAFF.

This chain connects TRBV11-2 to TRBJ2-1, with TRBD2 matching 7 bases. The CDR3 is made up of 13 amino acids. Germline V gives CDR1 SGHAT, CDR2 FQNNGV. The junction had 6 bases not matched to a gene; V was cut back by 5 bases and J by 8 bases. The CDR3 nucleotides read TGTGCCAGCAGCCCGACTAGCAGAGATGAGCAGTTCTTC. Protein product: CASSPTSRDEQFF.

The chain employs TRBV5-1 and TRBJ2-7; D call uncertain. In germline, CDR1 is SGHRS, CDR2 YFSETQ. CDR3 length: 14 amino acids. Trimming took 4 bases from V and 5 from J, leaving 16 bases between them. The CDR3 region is CASSPGGSSNEQYF. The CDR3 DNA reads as TGCGCCAGCAGCCCTGGCGGTAGTTCTAACGAGCAGTACTTC.

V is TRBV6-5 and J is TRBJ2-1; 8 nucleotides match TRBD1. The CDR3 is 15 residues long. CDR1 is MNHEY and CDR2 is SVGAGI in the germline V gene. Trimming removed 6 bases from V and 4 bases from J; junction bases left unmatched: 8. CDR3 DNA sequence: TGTGCCAGCAGCTGGGGACAGGTCGTTTACAATGAGCAGTTCTTC. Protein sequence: CASSWGQVVYNEQFF.

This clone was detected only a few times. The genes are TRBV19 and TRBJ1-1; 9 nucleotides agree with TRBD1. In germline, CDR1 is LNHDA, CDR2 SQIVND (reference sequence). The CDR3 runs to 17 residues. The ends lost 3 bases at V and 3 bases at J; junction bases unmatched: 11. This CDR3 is CASSIRTGVWDDTEAFF. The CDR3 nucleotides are TGTGCCAGTAGTATCCGGACAGGGGTGTGGGATGACACTGAAGCTTTCTTT.

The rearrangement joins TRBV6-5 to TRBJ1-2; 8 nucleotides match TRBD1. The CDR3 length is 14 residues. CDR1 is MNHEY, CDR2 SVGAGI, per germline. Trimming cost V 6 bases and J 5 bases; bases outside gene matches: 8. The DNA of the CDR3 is TGTGCCAGCAGATGGACAGGGATGGAGTATGGCTACACCTTC. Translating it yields CASRWTGMEYGYTF.

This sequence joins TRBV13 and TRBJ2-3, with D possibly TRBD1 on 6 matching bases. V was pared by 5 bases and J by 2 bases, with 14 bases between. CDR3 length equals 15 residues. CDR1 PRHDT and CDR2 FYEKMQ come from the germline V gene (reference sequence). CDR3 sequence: CASSLTGRLTDTQYF. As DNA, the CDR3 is TGTGCCAGCAGCCTGACAGGTCGGCTCACAGATACGCAGTATTTT.

CDR3 sequence (DNA): TGTGCCAGCAGCCCCTCCGAGGGCAGGACCTCGCTTAGCAATCAGCCCCAGCATTTT. This codes for CASSPSEGRTSLSNQPQHF. The chain carries TRBV4-2 and TRBJ1-5; D ambiguous. Germline CDR1 LGHNA, CDR2 YNFKEQ. CDR3 size: 19 residues. V was pared by 4 bases and J by 0 bases, with 22 bases between.

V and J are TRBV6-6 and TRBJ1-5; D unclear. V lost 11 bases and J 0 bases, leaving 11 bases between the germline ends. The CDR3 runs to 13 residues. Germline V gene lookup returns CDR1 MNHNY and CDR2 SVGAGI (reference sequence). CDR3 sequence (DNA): TGTGCCTCGGGATCGGATAGCAATCAGCCCCAGCATTTT. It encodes CASGSDSNQPQHF.

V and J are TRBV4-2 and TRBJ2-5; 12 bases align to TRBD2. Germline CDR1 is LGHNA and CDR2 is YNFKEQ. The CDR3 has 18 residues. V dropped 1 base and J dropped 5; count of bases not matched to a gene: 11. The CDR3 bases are TGTGCCAGCAGCCAAGCCCCCCTAGCGGGAGGGCCAAGGGAGACCCAGTACTTC. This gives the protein CASSQAPLAGGPRETQYF.